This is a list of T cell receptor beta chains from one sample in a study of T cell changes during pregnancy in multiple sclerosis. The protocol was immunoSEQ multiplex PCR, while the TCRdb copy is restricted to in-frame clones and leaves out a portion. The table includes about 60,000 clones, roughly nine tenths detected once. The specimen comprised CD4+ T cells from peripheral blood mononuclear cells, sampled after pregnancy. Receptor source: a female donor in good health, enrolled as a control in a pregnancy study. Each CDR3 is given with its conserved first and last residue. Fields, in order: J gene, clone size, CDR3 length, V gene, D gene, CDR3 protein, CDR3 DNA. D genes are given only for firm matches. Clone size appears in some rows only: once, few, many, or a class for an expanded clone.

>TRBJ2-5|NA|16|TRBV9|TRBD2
CASSAGLGVGQETQYF
TGTGCCAGCAGCGCGGGACTAGGAGTAGGTCAAGAGACCCAGTACTTC
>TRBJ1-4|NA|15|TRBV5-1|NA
CASSLEQGSNEKLFF
TGCGCCAGCAGCTTGGAACAGGGTAGTAATGAAAAACTGTTTTTT
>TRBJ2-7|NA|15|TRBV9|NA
CASSVSGGSSYEQYF
TGTGCCAGCAGCGTCTCTGGCGGAAGCTCCTACGAGCAGTACTTC
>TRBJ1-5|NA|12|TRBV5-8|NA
CASINRDGPQHF
TGTGCCAGCATAAACAGGGATGGGCCCCAGCATTTT
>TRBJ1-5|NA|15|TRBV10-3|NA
CAISEDIQENQPQHF
TGTGCCATCAGTGAAGACATACAGGAAAATCAGCCCCAGCATTTT
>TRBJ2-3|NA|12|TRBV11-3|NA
CASSSQQGTQYF
TGTGCCAGCAGCTCTCAGCAGGGCACGCAGTATTTT
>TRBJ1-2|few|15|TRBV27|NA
CASSFHQGWDYGYTF
TGTGCCAGCAGCTTTCATCAGGGCTGGGACTATGGCTACACCTTC
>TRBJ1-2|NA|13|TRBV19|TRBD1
CASSIGTAYGYTF
TGTGCCAGTAGTATTGGGACAGCCTATGGCTACACCTTC
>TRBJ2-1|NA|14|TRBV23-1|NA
CASSHPRANNEQFF
TGCGCCAGCAGTCACCCAAGAGCTAACAATGAGCAGTTCTTC
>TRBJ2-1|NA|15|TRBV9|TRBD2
CASSVGVAGAAGQFF
TGTGCCAGCAGCGTAGGAGTAGCGGGCGCGGCGGGGCAGTTCTTC
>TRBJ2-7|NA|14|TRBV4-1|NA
CASSQGRATYEQYF
TGCGCCAGCAGCCAAGGCAGGGCCACCTACGAGCAGTACTTC
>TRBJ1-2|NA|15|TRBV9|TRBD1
CASSPRTGRIDGYTF
TGTGCCAGCAGCCCTCGGACAGGGAGGATAGATGGCTACACCTTC
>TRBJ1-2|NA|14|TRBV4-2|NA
CASSQDRIGAGYTF
TGTGCCAGCAGCCAAGATCGAATAGGGGCCGGCTACACCTTC
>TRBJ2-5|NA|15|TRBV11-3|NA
CASSLMRGQRETQYF
TGTGCCAGCAGCTTAATGCGGGGACAGCGGGAGACCCAGTACTTC
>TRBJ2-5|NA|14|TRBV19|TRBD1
CASSPGQGVVAQYF
TGTGCCAGTAGTCCCGGACAGGGGGTGGTGGCCCAGTACTTC
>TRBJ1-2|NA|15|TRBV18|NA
CASSPLAGANYGYTF
TGTGCCAGCTCACCACTGGCAGGGGCTAACTATGGCTACACCTTC
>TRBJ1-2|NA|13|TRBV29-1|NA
CSVEDFLNYGYTF
TGCAGCGTTGAAGATTTCCTTAACTATGGCTACACCTTC
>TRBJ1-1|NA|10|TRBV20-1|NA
CSALGTEAFF
TGCAGTGCCCTCGGTACTGAAGCTTTCTTT
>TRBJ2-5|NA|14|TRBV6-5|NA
CASSYSYREETQYF
TGTGCCAGCAGTTACTCTTACAGAGAAGAGACCCAGTACTTC
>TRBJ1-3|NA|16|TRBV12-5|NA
CASGLVLGGRGNTIYF
TGTGCTAGTGGTTTGGTATTGGGGGGTCGGGGAAACACCATATATTTT
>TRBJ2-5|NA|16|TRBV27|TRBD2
CASSLQRGRGLETQYF
TGTGCCAGCAGTTTACAGCGGGGGCGCGGATTAGAGACCCAGTACTTC
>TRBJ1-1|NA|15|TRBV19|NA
CASSFLGRQNTEAFF
TGTGCCAGTAGTTTCTTGGGCAGACAGAACACTGAAGCTTTCTTT
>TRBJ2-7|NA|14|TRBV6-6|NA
CASSYSRGTYEQYF
TGTGCCAGCAGTTACTCCCGGGGTACTTACGAGCAGTACTTC
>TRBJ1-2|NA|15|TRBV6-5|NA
CASSYSPRANYGYTF
TGTGCCAGCAGTTACTCCCCCAGGGCTAACTATGGCTACACCTTC
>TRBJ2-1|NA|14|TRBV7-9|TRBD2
CASSRTSGYNEQFF
TGTGCCAGCAGCCGGACTAGCGGTTACAATGAGCAGTTCTTC
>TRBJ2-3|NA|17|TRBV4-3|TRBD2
CASSQFSQRGYTDTQYF
TGCGCCAGCAGCCAATTCTCTCAGCGGGGATACACAGATACGCAGTATTTT
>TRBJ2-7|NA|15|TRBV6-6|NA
CASSYSGGSSYEQYF
TGTGCCAGCAGTTACTCAGGCGGCAGCTCCTACGAGCAGTACTTC
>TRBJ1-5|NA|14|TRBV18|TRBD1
CASSPGTANQPQHF
TGTGCCAGCTCACCCGGGACAGCAAATCAGCCCCAGCATTTT
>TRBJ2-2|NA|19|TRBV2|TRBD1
CASSVNFRDPGQALGELFF
TGTGCCAGCAGTGTGAATTTCCGCGATCCGGGACAGGCACTCGGGGAGCTGTTTTTT
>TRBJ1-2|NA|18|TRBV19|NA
CASRGQGMGSSANYGYTF
TGTGCCAGTAGGGGCCAGGGAATGGGGTCGTCGGCTAACTATGGCTACACCTTC
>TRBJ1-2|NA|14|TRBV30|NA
CAWMRGRTNYGYTF
TGTGCCTGGATGAGAGGGAGGACTAACTATGGCTACACCTTC
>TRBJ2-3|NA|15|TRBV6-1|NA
CASGPSKRAGDTQYF
TGTGCTTCCGGGCCCTCGAAGAGGGCGGGAGATACGCAGTATTTT
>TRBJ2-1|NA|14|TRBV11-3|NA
CASSLVAGNNEQFF
TGTGCCAGCAGCTTAGTAGCCGGCAACAATGAGCAGTTCTTC
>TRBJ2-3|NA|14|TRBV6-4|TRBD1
CASRRQGSTDTQYF
TGTGCCAGCAGACGACAGGGAAGCACAGATACGCAGTATTTT
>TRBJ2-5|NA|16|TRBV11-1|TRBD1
CASSWGQGMGQETQYF
TGTGCCAGCAGTTGGGGACAGGGGATGGGTCAGGAGACCCAGTACTTC
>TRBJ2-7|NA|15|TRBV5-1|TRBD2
CASSPAAGVSYEQYF
TGCGCCAGCAGCCCTGCCGCGGGGGTTTCCTACGAGCAGTACTTC
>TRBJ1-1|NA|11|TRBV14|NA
CASSREGEAFF
TGTGCCAGCAGCCGGGAGGGGGAAGCTTTCTTT
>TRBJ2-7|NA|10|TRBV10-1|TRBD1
CASTGDRPAF
TGCGCCAGCACCGGGGACAGACCCGCCTTC
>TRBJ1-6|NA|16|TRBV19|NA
CASSISGQTYNSPLHF
TGTGCCAGTAGTATCAGTGGACAGACTTATAATTCACCCCTCCACTTT
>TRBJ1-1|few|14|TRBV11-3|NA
CASSPRGGLREAFF
TGTGCCAGCAGCCCCCGGGGGGGCCTCAGAGAAGCTTTCTTT